A single sample gave rise to the 22 T cell receptor beta chains below, sequenced in a study of blood T cells in healthy people across ages. A second PCR of about 6 to 12 cycles used a sample-barcoded 5' primer and a J-beta primer mix. Each CDR3 protein gets one entry after TCRdb re-called the 5' RACE reads with MiXCR. The table shows over a million distinct CDR3 sequences, with 40% to 50% occurring only once. The sample consisted of blood. The source of these receptors is a woman aged 18 to 35 in good health.

The chain has TRBV7-9 and TRBJ2-1, with D perhaps being TRBD1 or TRBD2 (6 bases each). The ends were cut back, 5 bases at V and 7 bases at J, with 15 bases in the middle. This CDR3 spans 14 amino acids. Looked up from germline, CDR1 is SEHNR and CDR2 is FQNEAQ (reference sequence). The CDR3 bases are TGTGCCAGCAGCCCCGAGGGGGGAAGGAATGAGCAGTTCTTC. It encodes CASSPEGGRNEQFF.

V is TRBV12-3 or TRBV12-4 and J is TRBJ2-5; 7 bases are shared with TRBD1. This CDR3 comprises 15 residues. The V gene end was trimmed by 6 bases and the J gene end by 1 base; junction bases not matched to a gene: 8. The CDR3 coding sequence is TGTGCCAGCAGCCGAAACAGGGGCCCCCAAGAGACCCAGTACTTC. It encodes CASSRNRGPQETQYF.

The gene calls are TRBV5-6 and TRBJ1-5, with 8 bases lining up with TRBD1. This CDR3 spans 16 amino acids. Losses at the gene ends were 0 bases for V and 4 bases for J; bases not matched to a gene: 6. Germline CDR1 and CDR2: SGHDT and YYEEEE. CDR3 in amino acids: CASSLAEWTGNQPQHF. As DNA, the CDR3 is TGTGCCAGCAGCTTGGCCGAATGGACAGGGAATCAGCCCCAGCATTTT.

With respect to this clonotype: Germline and junction disagree at one end, which may indicate a read error. The chain has TRBV3-1 and TRBJ2-7; tentatively, D is TRBD1 (5 bases). CDR3 length: 12 residues. Germline loops: CDR1 LGHDT, CDR2 YNNKEL (reference sequence). CDR3 amino acids: CASSQGQGIQYF. The DNA for the CDR3 is TGTGCCAGCAGCCAAGGGCAGGGAATCCAGTATTTC.

This chain joins TRBV12-3 or TRBV12-4 and TRBJ1-1, with 7 nucleotides matching TRBD1. After removal of 7 bases from V and 4 bases from J, the junction contained 9 bases not matched to a gene. This CDR3 region has 14 residues. The CDR3 sequence: CASNNRGGGTEAFF. CDR3 nucleotide sequence: TGTGCCAGCAATAACAGGGGAGGAGGCACTGAAGCTTTCTTT.

This rearrangement joins TRBV13 to TRBJ2-1, with D perhaps assigned TRBD1 or TRBD2 (6 bases each). This CDR3 contains 16 residues. V was trimmed by 5 bases and J by 4 bases, leaving 18 bases between them. Looked up from germline, CDR1 is PRHDT and CDR2 is FYEKMQ (reference sequence). The CDR3 sequence is CASSIFPGAGYNEQFF. DNA of the CDR3: TGTGCCAGCAGCATCTTTCCAGGGGCGGGGTACAATGAGCAGTTCTTC.

V is TRBV5-1 and J is TRBJ2-7; TRBD1 matches at 8 bases. V was clipped by 2 bases and J by 2 bases; unmatched bases: 6. Germline assignment: CDR1 SGHRS and CDR2 YFSETQ. This CDR3 comprises 15 residues. CDR3 sequence: CASSLRQGWTYEQYF. The CDR3 DNA is TGCGCCAGCAGCTTACGACAGGGGTGGACCTACGAGCAGTACTTC. Supplemented by reference TRBV5-1 and TRBJ2-7, the full variable domain reads KAGVTQTPRYLIKTRGQQVTLSCSPISGHRSVSWYQQTPGQGLQFLFEYFSETQRNKGNFPGRFSGRQFSNSRSEMNVSTLELGDSALYLCASSLRQGWTYEQYFGPGTRLTVT.

In this sample, this clonotype turned up many times. The rearrangement joins TRBV25-1 to TRBJ2-7, with D tentatively TRBD1 (6 bases). Per the germline V gene, CDR1 is MGHDK and CDR2 is SYGVNS. V was pared by 6 bases and J by 1 base, with 10 bases between. The CDR3 has 13 amino acids. The CDR3: CASRRQESYEQYF. The DNA for the CDR3 is TGTGCCAGCAGGCGACAGGAATCCTACGAGCAGTACTTC.

As to this clonotype: It may be a read error: a sequence one base away is much more abundant. The J gene is TRBJ1-2, the V gene TRBV11-2; no clear D. CDR1 and CDR2 from the germline V gene are SGHAT and FQNNGV. The CDR3 length is 12 residues. The CDR3 spells CAGSLEDYGYTF. CDR3 bases: TGTGCCGGCAGCTTAGAAGACTATGGCTACACCTTC.

This clonotype showed up just a few times. This rearrangement joins TRBV4-1 to TRBJ1-5; D unclear. The CDR3 sequence is 13 residues long. Looked up from germline, CDR1 is MGHRA and CDR2 is YSYEKL. The V end was cut by 1 base, the J end by 6 bases, with 7 bases between. CDR3 in DNA: TGCGCCAGCAGCCAAGGGGAAAGTCAGCCCCAGCATTTT. It is translated as CASSQGESQPQHF.

This chain links TRBV7-2 with TRBJ2-2; 7 bases match TRBD2. J gave up 4 bases and V 1 base, and 15 bases lay outside the gene matches. The CDR3 runs to 19 residues. Looked up from germline, CDR1 is SGHTA and CDR2 is FQGNSA. The CDR3 loop reads CASSLGPSGLLWGTGELFF. CDR3 sequence (DNA): TGTGCCAGCAGCTTAGGACCTAGCGGCCTTCTCTGGGGCACCGGGGAGCTGTTTTTT.

Remarks on this clonotype: At one boundary the junction diverges from the germline segment, which might be a read error. The genes are TRBV7-9 and TRBJ2-3; D is uncertain. The length of the CDR3 is 12 residues. The germline V gene encodes CDR1 SEHNR and CDR2 FQNEAQ (reference sequence). CDR3 sequence reads: CAGSFTGDTQYF. CDR3 DNA: TGTGCCGGCAGCTTTACCGGAGATACGCAGTATTTT.

The genes are TRBV4-2 and TRBJ2-7; TRBD1 matches 9 bases. The CDR3 runs 15 residues. J was trimmed by 4 bases and V by 4 bases; bases with no gene match: 8. Germline CDR1 reads LGHNA; CDR2 reads YNFKEQ. The CDR3 is CASSRRTGESYEQYF. The CDR3, as DNA: TGTGCCAGCAGCCGTCGGACAGGGGAGAGTTACGAGCAGTACTTC.

The V call is TRBV28, the J call TRBJ1-2, with 8 nucleotides matching TRBD1. J was trimmed by 3 bases and V by 8 bases; bases with no gene match: 5. The CDR3 runs 13 residues. Per the germline V gene, CDR1 is MDHEN and CDR2 is SYDVKM. CDR3 sequence: CASAGQVYYGYTF. CDR3 nucleotides: TGTGCCAGCGCGGGACAGGTATACTATGGCTACACCTTC.

V and J are TRBV15 and TRBJ2-1; D remains ambiguous. The CDR3 has 14 amino acids. Trimming removed 3 bases from V and 3 bases from J, with 9 bases in between. Per the germline V gene, CDR1 is LNHNV and CDR2 is YYDKDF (reference sequence). This chain's CDR3 is CATSSTVGYNEQFF. The CDR3 coding sequence is TGTGCCACCAGCAGTACTGTAGGCTACAATGAGCAGTTCTTC.

The chain is built from TRBV3-1 and TRBJ1-1; 8 bases fit TRBD1. Unmatched junction bases numbered 11, after V lost 3 bases and J lost 2 bases. Germline CDR1 LGHDT, CDR2 YNNKEL (reference sequence). This CDR3 region has 17 residues. DNA for the CDR3: TGTGCCAGCAGCCATGGTACAGGGGGTGCTTTTAACACTGAAGCTTTCTTT. Translated: CASSHGTGGAFNTEAFF.

Notes on this clonotype: A junction boundary mismatches the germline segment, possibly from a read error. The V call is TRBV4-1, the J call TRBJ2-1; D is tentatively TRBD1 or TRBD2 (5 bases each). The CDR3 covers 16 residues. Per germline, CDR1 MGHRA and CDR2 YSYEKL. CDR3: CASSQGPGPPQNGQFF. CDR3 DNA: TGCGCCAGCAGCCAGGGCCCGGGGCCTCCCCAGAATGGGCAGTTCTTC.

This clonotype has at least ten counts. The chain carries TRBV12-3 or TRBV12-4 and TRBJ1-5, with unresolved D. The CDR3 has 13 amino acids. Trimming took 3 bases from V and 1 from J, leaving 4 bases between them. This CDR3 reads CASSFDSNQPQHF. The CDR3 DNA sequence: TGTGCCAGCAGTTTCGACAGCAATCAGCCCCAGCATTTT.

The rearrangement links TRBV12-3 or TRBV12-4 to TRBJ2-7; either TRBD1 or TRBD2 may supply D (5 bases each). The CDR3 runs 14 residues. Trimming took 5 bases from V and 0 from J, leaving 11 bases between them. The CDR3 nucleotides are TGTGCCAGCAGTACCCCCGGGGCCTCCTACGAGCAGTACTTC. Translated: CASSTPGASYEQYF.

Comments on this clonotype: One junction end does not reproduce the germline sequence, and a read error may be involved. The chain couples TRBV7-9 to TRBJ1-1; TRBD1 might be the D (6 bases). This CDR3 has 15 residues. Germline V gene data show CDR1 as SEHNR and CDR2 as FQNEAQ (reference sequence). Here the CDR3 reads CTSSSRQVFRAEAFF. The CDR3 DNA is TGTACCAGCAGCTCGCGACAGGTATTCCGAGCTGAAGCTTTCTTT.

The chain is built from TRBV18 and TRBJ2-4, with D possibly matching TRBD2 (7 bases). Judging by the DNA end, TRBJ2-5 fits better; the J call may be wrong. The CDR3 extends over 15 amino acids. Germline V gives CDR1 KGHSH, CDR2 LQKENI. CDR3 in amino acids: CASSPRGAGGETQYF. CDR3 in DNA: TGTGCCAGCTCACCCCGGGGGGCAGGAGGAGAGACCCAGTACTTC.

J is TRBJ2-3 and V is TRBV10-3; D may be TRBD1 (5 bases). Trimming stripped 6 bases from V and 4 bases from J, with 14 bases between. The CDR3 runs 14 residues. Germline values: CDR1 ENHRY, CDR2 SYGVKD. CDR3 in DNA: TGTGCCATCAGCGTCGGCAGGGATGCAGATACGCAGTATTTT. This encodes CAISVGRDADTQYF.